These 23 T cell receptor beta chains were sequenced from one sample in a study of T cell responses to AZD1222 COVID-19 vaccine. Produced via immunoSEQ multiplex PCR; TCRdb's table is partial and in-frame only. This table holds 150,000 to 200,000 clones, approximately 90% found once. The source material was peripheral blood, sampled 28 days after the second dose of the MenACWY control vaccine. These receptors were collected from an adult who received the MenACWY meningococcal vaccine as a control.

This rearrangement joins TRBV5-6 to TRBJ2-1; 9 positions agree with TRBD2. CDR1 is SGHDT, CDR2 YYEEEE, per germline. This CDR3 spans 15 amino acids. The J segment lost 6 bases and the V segment lost 2 bases, leaving 6 bases of the junction unmatched. CDR3 nucleotide sequence: TGTGCCAGCAGCTTCGGGACTAGCAGGCGCAATGAGCAGTTCTTC. Residues: CASSFGTSRRNEQFF.

The chain recombines TRBV5-6 with TRBJ2-7, with TRBD1 matching over 10 bases. This CDR3 contains 15 residues. The trim removed 4 bases at V and 5 bases at J, leaving 9 bases unmatched. Per germline, CDR1 SGHDT and CDR2 YYEEEE. CDR3 protein: CASSVPGQGYHEQYF. CDR3 nucleotide sequence: TGTGCCAGCAGCGTGCCGGGACAGGGGTACCACGAGCAGTACTTC. Full variable domain (outside the CDR3, taken from reference TRBV5-6 and TRBJ2-7): DAGVTQSPTHLIKTRGQQVTLRCSPKSGHDTVSWYQQALGQGPQFIFQYYEEEERQRGNFPDRFSGHQFPNYSSELNVNALLLGDSALYLCASSVPGQGYHEQYFGPGTRLTVT.

CDR3 amino acids: CASTPGPGAFNEQYF. CDR3 nucleotides: TGTGCCAGTACCCCGGGTCCCGGGGCCTTCAACGAGCAGTACTTC. V usage is TRBV19 and J usage is TRBJ2-7; perhaps D is TRBD1 or TRBD2 (5 bases each). V was shortened by 7 bases and J by 5 bases, with 21 bases between the two germline ends. The germline V gene has CDR1 LNHDA and CDR2 SQIVND (reference sequence). The CDR3 sequence is 15 residues long. The variable domain in full, completed from reference TRBV19 and TRBJ2-7, reads DGGITQSPKYLFRKEGQNVTLSCEQNLNHDAMYWYRQDPGQGLRLIYYSQIVNDFQKGDIAEGYSVSREKKESFPLTVTSAQKNPTAFYLCASTPGPGAFNEQYFGPGTRLTVT.

V usage is TRBV30 and J usage is TRBJ1-1; 7 bases fit TRBD1. Germline V CDR1 and CDR2: GTSNPN, SVGIG (reference sequence). Trimming at V came to 2 bases and at J to 3 bases, leaving 3 bases not matched to a gene. The CDR3 runs 13 residues. CDR3: CAWSFRGDTEAFF. CDR3 in DNA: TGTGCCTGGAGTTTCAGGGGGGACACTGAAGCTTTCTTT.

The CDR3 sequence: CASSPAAGWNGYTF. Here the CDR3 DNA reads TGTGCCAGCTCACCAGCGGCAGGGTGGAATGGCTACACCTTC. This chain links TRBV18 with TRBJ1-2; tentative D call: TRBD1 (5 bases). This CDR3 comprises 14 residues. CDR1 and CDR2 (germline): KGHSH, LQKENI. Trimming removed 2 bases at V and 6 bases at J, with 13 bases between.

Note on this clone: Additional DNA sequences in this sample encode the identical CDR3. CDR3 protein: CASSIAGGSNEQFF. The CDR3, as DNA: TGTGCCAGTAGTATAGCGGGGGGTTCGAATGAGCAGTTCTTC. The chain combines TRBV19 with TRBJ2-1, with 7 bases lining up with TRBD2. Unmatched junction bases numbered 4, after V lost 1 base and J lost 7 bases. This CDR3 has 14 residues. Germline V gene data show CDR1 as LNHDA and CDR2 as SQIVND (reference sequence). The whole variable domain, remainder taken from reference TRBV19 and TRBJ2-1, is DGGITQSPKYLFRKEGQNVTLSCEQNLNHDAMYWYRQDPGQGLRLIYYSQIVNDFQKGDIAEGYSVSREKKESFPLTVTSAQKNPTAFYLCASSIAGGSNEQFFGPGTRLTVL.

The chain joins TRBV30 to TRBJ1-5; D uncertain. The CDR3 is made up of 13 amino acids. Looked up from germline, CDR1 is GTSNPN and CDR2 is SVGIG (reference sequence). Deletions cut 2 bases from V and 5 bases from J, with 10 bases between. Here the CDR3 DNA reads TGTGCCTGGAGTTTGCATCCTGATCAGCCCCAGCATTTT. Protein sequence: CAWSLHPDQPQHF.

This chain uses TRBV19 with TRBJ1-1, with D unclear. The CDR3 length is 14 residues. Per germline, CDR1 LNHDA and CDR2 SQIVND (reference sequence). With 3 bases removed from V and 2 bases from J, the gap between germline ends came to 10 bases. CDR3 loop: CASSIATANTEAFF. The CDR3 DNA reads as TGTGCCAGTAGTATCGCCACAGCCAACACTGAAGCTTTCTTT.

This clone was recorded once. The CDR3 region has the DNA TGTGCCAGCAGCCTGACAGGGGAGCAGTACTTC. This codes for CASSLTGEQYF. This rearrangement joins TRBV5-8 to TRBJ2-7; TRBD1 aligns across 7 bases. Germline loops: CDR1 SGHTS, CDR2 YDEGEE. The CDR3 spans 11 residues. Unmatched junction bases numbered 2, after V lost 4 bases and J lost 7 bases.

The chain combines TRBV3-1 (or the pseudogene TRBV3-2) with TRBJ2-5; either TRBD1 or TRBD2 may fit D (6 bases each). Germline CDR1 LGHDT, CDR2 YNNKEL (reference sequence). This CDR3 is built from 15 residues. Trimming took off 4 bases at V and 4 bases at J, with 16 bases between the two ends. Written as DNA, the CDR3 is TGTGCCAGCAGCCTCCCCTTAGGAGGGGGAGAGACCCAGTACTTC. Translation: CASSLPLGGGETQYF.

The J gene is TRBJ2-1, the V gene TRBV10-3; D is ambiguous. CDR1 and CDR2 (germline): ENHRY, SYGVKD. V was shortened by 6 bases and J by 7 bases, with 10 bases between the two germline ends. The CDR3 extends over 12 amino acids. The CDR3 protein is CAISTSRNEQFF. In DNA form, the CDR3 reads TGTGCCATCAGCACCTCAAGGAATGAGCAGTTCTTC.

The rearrangement joins TRBV7-2 to TRBJ1-2; 10 positions agree with TRBD1. Germline CDR1 reads SGHTA; CDR2 reads FQGNSA. The CDR3 totals 16 residues. Trimming removed 1 base from V and 8 bases from J; junction bases left unmatched: 10. Written as DNA, the CDR3 is TGTGCCAGCAGCTTAGTCTTAGGACAGGGGGTCGGAGGCTACACCTTC. Translated: CASSLVLGQGVGGYTF.

The CDR3 region has the DNA TGCGCCGATCGGTGGAGGGGCTTCACCGGGGAGCTGTTTTTT. It specifies CADRWRGFTGELFF. The chain is built from TRBV5-1 and TRBJ2-2, with D tentatively TRBD2 (6 bases). This CDR3 is 14 amino acids long. Germline V lookup: CDR1 SGHRS, CDR2 YFSETQ. Trimming stripped 10 bases from V and 4 bases from J, with 17 bases between.

The rearrangement joins TRBV30 to TRBJ2-7; 13 bases agree with TRBD2. This CDR3 spans 15 amino acids. The ends lost 4 bases at V and 3 bases at J; junction bases unmatched: 6. The germline CDR1 and CDR2 sequences are GTSNPN and SVGIG (reference sequence). This CDR3 is CAWNMGLAGHYEQYF. The CDR3 DNA follows: TGTGCCTGGAATATGGGACTAGCGGGGCACTACGAGCAGTACTTC. Together with reference TRBV30 and TRBJ2-7, the CDR3 gives the full variable domain: SQTIHQWPATLVQPVGSPLSLECTVEGTSNPNLYWYRQAAGRGLQLLFYSVGIGQISSEVPQNLSASRPQDRQFILSSKKLLLSDSGFYLCAWNMGLAGHYEQYFGPGTRLTVT.

The chain combines TRBV4-1 with TRBJ1-4; the D is unclear. CDR3 length: 15 residues. V lost 0 bases and J lost 8, with 13 bases in between. Germline CDR1 and CDR2: MGHRA and YSYEKL. The chain's CDR3 is CASSQENLKYEKLFF. The CDR3 nucleotides read TGCGCCAGCAGCCAAGAAAACCTAAAATACGAAAAACTGTTTTTT.

This rearrangement joins TRBV5-4 to TRBJ2-3; possibly TRBD1 for D (5 bases). Trimming stripped 4 bases from V and 0 bases from J, with 9 bases between. The germline CDR1 and CDR2 sequences are SGHNT and YYREEE (reference sequence). The CDR3 contains 14 residues. Here the CDR3 reads CASSNRQSTDTQYF. The CDR3 DNA reads TGTGCCAGCAGCAATCGACAGAGCACAGATACGCAGTATTTT.

The V and J genes are TRBV7-9 and TRBJ2-1; D gene uncertain. The germline V and J ends were trimmed by 4 bases and 3 bases, with 4 bases remaining between them. The CDR3 totals 12 residues. Per germline, CDR1 SEHNR and CDR2 FQNEAQ (reference sequence). CDR3 nucleotides: TGTGCCAGCAGCTCCCACTACAATGAGCAGTTCTTC. It translates to CASSSHYNEQFF. Full variable domain (outside the CDR3, taken from reference TRBV7-9 and TRBJ2-1): DTGVSQNPRHKITKRGQNVTFRCDPISEHNRLYWYRQTLGQGPEFLTYFQNEAQLEKSRLLSDRFSAERPKGSFSTLEIQRTEQGDSAMYLCASSSHYNEQFFGPGTRLTVL.

The J gene is TRBJ2-3, the V gene TRBV9, with 9 positions matching TRBD1. Germline CDR1 SGDLS, CDR2 YYNGEE. Trimming cost V 6 bases and J 3 bases; bases outside gene matches: 8. This CDR3 is 15 amino acids long. CDR3 sequence (DNA): TGTGCCAGCAACCTACAGGGGGCGAGGACAGATACGCAGTATTTT. Amino acids: CASNLQGARTDTQYF.

The rearrangement uses TRBV7-9 and TRBJ2-7; 8 nucleotides align to TRBD2. V was pared by 5 bases and J by 2 bases, with 14 bases of the junction left unmatched. Per the germline V gene, CDR1 is SEHNR and CDR2 is FQNEAQ (reference sequence). The CDR3 contains 17 residues. Written as DNA, the CDR3 is TGTGCCAGCAGCCCCGGTGGGTCAAGCGGGAGTACCTACGAGCAGTACTTC. Its protein is CASSPGGSSGSTYEQYF.

The chain is built from TRBV6-4 and TRBJ2-1, with D hard to call. The CDR3 loop spans 11 amino acids. The germline gives CDR1 MRHNA, CDR2 SNTAGT. Between the trimmed V and J ends, which lost 2 bases and 10 bases, there was a span of 6 bases. Written as DNA, the CDR3 is TGTGCCAGCAGTGACAACCAAGAGCAGTTCTTC. Its translation is CASSDNQEQFF.

The chain uses TRBV24-1 and TRBJ2-3, with TRBD2 matching 8 bases. V lost 7 bases, J lost 8 bases, and 7 bases stayed unmatched. The CDR3 length is 13 residues. Germline values: CDR1 KGHDR, CDR2 SFDVKD. Here the CDR3 reads CATRAGGMGTQYF. Written as DNA, the CDR3 is TGTGCCACCAGGGCGGGAGGAATGGGTACGCAGTATTTT.

The chain couples TRBV7-9 to TRBJ1-5; D is perhaps TRBD1 (6 bases). From germline, CDR1 is SEHNR and CDR2 FQNEAQ (reference sequence). The length of the CDR3 is 13 residues. The V end was cut by 3 bases, the J end by 7 bases, with 10 bases between. The CDR3 nucleotides read TGTGCCAGCAGCTTGGGGGCAAAACAGCCCCAGCATTTT. As protein: CASSLGAKQPQHF.

For the CDR3, the DNA is TGCAGCGTTGAAGGGGGCTATGGCTACACCTTC. Translating gives CSVEGGYGYTF. The genes are TRBV29-1 and TRBJ1-2; D uncertain. V shed 1 base and J shed 4 bases, with 4 bases lying between them. The length of the CDR3 is 11 residues. Germline V lookup: CDR1 SQVTM, CDR2 ANQGSEA.